The rows below give T cell receptor beta chains drawn from one sample of a study of blood T cell repertoires in COVID-19. The protocol was immunoSEQ multiplex PCR, while the TCRdb copy is restricted to in-frame clones and leaves out a portion. Of 200,000 or so clones in the sample, about 88% were seen once. Sequencing was carried out using peripheral blood. The source of these receptors is a woman aged 40-49 years who had recovered from COVID-19. Both conserved end residues are trimmed from each CDR3.

v_gene	CDR3aa
TRBV2	ASSTTGSRAF
TRBV3-1/TRBV3-2	ASSQVEGGGYGYT
TRBV4-3	ASSQAAREVQF
TRBV6-2/TRBV6-3	ASSYLIGEQY
TRBV9	ASSALAGGHTDTQY
TRBV15	ATRLAVNTGELF
TRBV12-3/TRBV12-4	ASSSGQWGTGY
TRBV7-6	ASSLGVGSANTGELF
TRBV30	AWSGGRDMRYSYEQF
TRBV29-1	SVIPGLAGPVGEQY
TRBV7-2	ASSSRAGDQPQH
TRBV27	ASSPGLAGGTDTQY
TRBV15	ATSRDSPDTGELF
TRBV24-1	ATSDWDFRSSYNEQF
TRBV4-2	ASSPRTSGGNTGELF
TRBV5-1	ASSRDFTSTDTQY
TRBV27	ASRSEGKAEAF
TRBV3-1/TRBV3-2	ASSPAGSSYNSPLH
TRBV30	AWSSGTGGPASDQPQH
TRBV7-3	ASSLTGTSGSVNTGELF
TRBV7-9	ASSFSSDTDTQY
TRBV2	ASSLGLAGDEQY
TRBV14	ASSQVQTESSYGYT
TRBV7-8	ASSLANGGYNEQF
TRBV9	ASSVAGEGTNEKLF
TRBV7-8	ASSLARWYRGQGVPLH
TRBV4-2	ASSQGTGSNSPLH
TRBV28	ASQSPAVEQF
TRBV19	ASSMGTGYQPQH
TRBV5-1	ASSNTWTGEDGYT
TRBV19	ASSSVDTQY
TRBV2	ASSELGRASGNTIY
TRBV27	ASSLQGYTEAF
TRBV18	ASSPQPYTEAF
TRBV19	ASSADRGGMNTEAF
TRBV13	ASSPPLGGKETYEQY
TRBV28	ASSSPQLAKNIQY
TRBV19	ASSVGTSGTYEQY
TRBV5-4	ASRPDTGTGSNTEAF
TRBV27	ASSTNRHAGAF
TRBV6-2/TRBV6-3	ASSYQVGLGTQY
TRBV6-5	ASSYSETGASTEAF
TRBV25-1	ASSVGQSNEKLF
TRBV18	ASSPASGIVADTQY
TRBV6-4	ASSETGLEQF